Below are 2 T cell receptor beta chains sequenced from a single sample in a study of blood T cell repertoires in COVID-19. TCRdb keeps only in-frame clones here, not all; method: immunoSEQ multiplex PCR. Among about 360,000 clones listed, more than 75% were seen once. Sequencing was done on a sample of PBMCs or T cells enriched from blood (not recorded which). The receptors here all came from a man aged 35-49 years in a cohort exposed to, infected with or recovered from COVID-19 (not recorded which).

This clone was picked up one time. This chain links TRBV23-1 with TRBJ2-3, with 8 bases that match TRBD2. TRBV23-1 is assigned to the ORF class and has an uncertain function. V lost 6 bases to trimming and J lost 0 bases; unmatched junction nucleotides: 8. The CDR3 totals 16 residues. As DNA, the CDR3 is TGCGCCAGCAGCAACCTTAGCGGGAAAAGCACAGATACGCAGTATTTT. Its translation: CASSNLSGKSTDTQYF.

J is TRBJ1-3 and V is TRBV10-3; 7 bases align to TRBD1. V was clipped by 0 bases and J by 3 bases; unmatched bases: 5. Germline V gene sequence: CDR1 ENHRY, CDR2 SYGVKD. The CDR3 spans 16 residues. Here the CDR3 reads CAISESTGTVGNTIYF. The CDR3 bases are TGTGCCATCAGTGAGTCGACTGGGACAGTTGGAAACACCATATATTTT.